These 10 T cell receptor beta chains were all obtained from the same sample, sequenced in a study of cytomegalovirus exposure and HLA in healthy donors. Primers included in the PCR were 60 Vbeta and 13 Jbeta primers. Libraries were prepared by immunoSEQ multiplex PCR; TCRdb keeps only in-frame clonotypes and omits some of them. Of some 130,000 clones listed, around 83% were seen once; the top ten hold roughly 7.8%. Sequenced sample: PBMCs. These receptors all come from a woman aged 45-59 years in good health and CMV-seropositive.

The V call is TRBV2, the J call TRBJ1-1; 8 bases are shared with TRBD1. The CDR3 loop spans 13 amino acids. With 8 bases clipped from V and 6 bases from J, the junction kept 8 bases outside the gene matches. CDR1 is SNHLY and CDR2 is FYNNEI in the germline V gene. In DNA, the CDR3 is TGTGCCAGCGCTGGACAGGGCAACGCTGAAGCTTTCTTT. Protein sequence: CASAGQGNAEAFF. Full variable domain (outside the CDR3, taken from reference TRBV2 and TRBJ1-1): EPEVTQTPSHQVTQMGQEVILRCVPISNHLYFYWYRQILGQKVEFLVSFYNNEISEKSEIFDDQFSVERPDGSNFTLKIRSTKLEDSAMYFCASAGQGNAEAFFGQGTRLTVV.

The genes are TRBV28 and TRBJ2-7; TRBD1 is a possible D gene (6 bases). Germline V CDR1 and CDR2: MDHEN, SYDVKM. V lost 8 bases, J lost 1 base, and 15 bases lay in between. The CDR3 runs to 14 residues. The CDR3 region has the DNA TGTGCCAGCGGGAAGGGGGACGGGTCCTACGAGCAGTACTTC. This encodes CASGKGDGSYEQYF.

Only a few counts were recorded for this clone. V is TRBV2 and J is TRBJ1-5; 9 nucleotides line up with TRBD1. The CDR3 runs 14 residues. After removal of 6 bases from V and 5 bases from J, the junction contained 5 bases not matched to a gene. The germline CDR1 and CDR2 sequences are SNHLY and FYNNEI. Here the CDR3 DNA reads TGTGCCAGCAGCCCTACAGGGGGCGATCAGCCCCAGCATTTT. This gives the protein CASSPTGGDQPQHF.

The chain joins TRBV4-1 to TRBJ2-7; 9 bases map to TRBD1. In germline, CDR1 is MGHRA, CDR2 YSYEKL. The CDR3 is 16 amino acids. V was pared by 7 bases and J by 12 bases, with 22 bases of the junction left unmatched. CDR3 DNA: TGCGCCAGCACTCTCTTCCTCTCCGGGACAGGGAGTAAAGTGTACTTC. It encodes CASTLFLSGTGSKVYF.

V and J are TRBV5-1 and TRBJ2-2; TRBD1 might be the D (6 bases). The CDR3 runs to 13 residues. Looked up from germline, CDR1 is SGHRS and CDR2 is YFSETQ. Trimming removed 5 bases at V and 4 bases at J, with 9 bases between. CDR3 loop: CASRGHFTGELFF. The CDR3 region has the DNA TGCGCCAGCAGGGGACACTTCACCGGGGAGCTGTTTTTT.

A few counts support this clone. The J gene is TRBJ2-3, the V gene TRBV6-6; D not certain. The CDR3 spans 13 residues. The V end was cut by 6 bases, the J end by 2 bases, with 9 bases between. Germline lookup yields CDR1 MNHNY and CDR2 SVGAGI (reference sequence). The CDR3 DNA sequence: TGTGCCAGCAGCGTCAGTTACACAGATACGCAGTATTTT. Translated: CASSVSYTDTQYF.

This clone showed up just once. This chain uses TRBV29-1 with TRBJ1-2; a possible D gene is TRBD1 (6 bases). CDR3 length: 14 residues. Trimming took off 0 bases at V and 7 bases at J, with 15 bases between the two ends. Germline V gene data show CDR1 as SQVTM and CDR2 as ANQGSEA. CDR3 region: CSVEDWGRGSGYTF. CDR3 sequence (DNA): TGCAGCGTTGAAGATTGGGGCAGGGGAAGTGGCTACACCTTC.

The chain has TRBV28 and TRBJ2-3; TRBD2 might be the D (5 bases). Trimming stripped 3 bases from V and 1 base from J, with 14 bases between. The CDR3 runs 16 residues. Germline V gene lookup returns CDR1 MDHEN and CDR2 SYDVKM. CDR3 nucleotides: TGTGCCAGCAGTTTGGCTCGGAGCGGAGGCACAGATACGCAGTATTTT. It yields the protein CASSLARSGGTDTQYF.

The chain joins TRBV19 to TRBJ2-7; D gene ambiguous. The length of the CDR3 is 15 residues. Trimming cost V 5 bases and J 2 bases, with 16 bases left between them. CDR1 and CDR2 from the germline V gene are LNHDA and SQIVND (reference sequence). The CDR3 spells CASSPKWAAPYEQYF. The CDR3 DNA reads TGTGCCAGTAGTCCAAAGTGGGCAGCTCCCTACGAGCAGTACTTC.

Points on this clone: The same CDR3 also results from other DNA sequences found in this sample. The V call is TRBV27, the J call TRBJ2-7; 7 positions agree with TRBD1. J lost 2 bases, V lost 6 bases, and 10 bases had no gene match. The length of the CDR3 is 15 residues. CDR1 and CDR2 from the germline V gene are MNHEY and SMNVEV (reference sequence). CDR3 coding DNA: TGTGCCAGCAGCCGTCGACAGGGTGAGGCCTACGAGCAGTACTTC. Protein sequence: CASSRRQGEAYEQYF.